The 20 T cell receptor beta chains in this list originate from one sample, sequenced in a study of PD-1 blockade in classical Hodgkin lymphoma. Some clones are missing from TCRdb's copy, which holds only in-frame ones; the method was immunoSEQ multiplex PCR. Of 100,000 or so clones in the sample, around 89% are singletons; the top ten hold 6.5% to 7.5%. Every one of the patients relapsed after autologous stem cell transplantation (brentuximab vedotin exposure was variable). Sequenced here: peripheral blood mononuclear cells (PBMCs), sampled before the second cycle of nivolumab. Source of these receptors: a human donor with classical Hodgkin lymphoma.

The chain is built from TRBV7-9 and TRBJ2-3; no firm D call. Germline V gene data show CDR1 as SEHNR and CDR2 as FQNEAQ (reference sequence). V lost 5 bases to trimming and J lost 2 bases, with 5 bases between them. This CDR3 has 12 amino acids. This CDR3 is CASSPITDTQYF. The CDR3 nucleotides are TGTGCCAGCAGCCCAATCACAGATACGCAGTATTTT.

The V gene is TRBV6-5, the J gene TRBJ1-2, with TRBD1 as a possible D gene (5 bases). The CDR3 spans 14 residues. Trimming left V 5 bases short and J 2 bases short, with 12 bases between. Germline CDR1 and CDR2: MNHEY and SVGAGI. The CDR3 spells CASSTVPGNYGYTF. The CDR3 DNA follows: TGTGCCAGCAGTACCGTTCCAGGGAACTATGGCTACACCTTC.

This clone was seen only once. The V and J genes are TRBV28 and TRBJ1-1; perhaps TRBD1 as D (5 bases). The length of the CDR3 is 14 residues. The germline gives CDR1 MDHEN, CDR2 SYDVKM. Trimming removed 4 bases from V and 2 bases from J, with 11 bases in between. The CDR3 nucleotides read TGTGCCAGCAGTTCCGGACAAGACAACACTGAAGCTTTCTTT. This sequence encodes CASSSGQDNTEAFF.

This rearrangement joins TRBV6-5 to TRBJ2-2; D not resolved. The V gene's germline CDR1 is MNHEY and CDR2 SVGAGI. This CDR3 region has 14 residues. The ends were cut back, 8 bases at V and 3 bases at J, with 13 bases in the middle. The CDR3 bases are TGTGCCAGCTCTCCGGGCCGGGACACCGGGGAGCTGTTTTTT. Its protein is CASSPGRDTGELFF.

The chain has TRBV9 and TRBJ2-1; no clear D gene. V was pared by 0 bases and J by 1 base, with 8 bases between. CDR3 length equals 15 residues. Germline lookup yields CDR1 SGDLS and CDR2 YYNGEE. Written as DNA, the CDR3 is TGTGCCAGCAGCGTAGCGGGTATTTCCTACAATGAGCAGTTCTTC. Translating gives CASSVAGISYNEQFF.

The chain links TRBV5-1 to TRBJ2-5; 7 bases agree with TRBD2. The DNA end favors TRBJ2-7, so the J call may be wrong. CDR1 is SGHRS, CDR2 YFSETQ, per germline. This CDR3 region has 16 residues. CDR3: CASSLAGRGISYEQYF. DNA of the CDR3: TGCGCCAGCAGCTTAGCAGGGAGGGGTATCTCCTACGAGCAGTACTTC.

This chain joins TRBV15 and TRBJ1-2; tentative D call: TRBD1 (5 bases). With 5 bases removed from V and 2 bases from J, the gap between germline ends came to 6 bases. The germline V gene encodes CDR1 LNHNV and CDR2 YYDKDF (reference sequence). This CDR3 is built from 12 residues. Here the CDR3 reads CATSGANYGYTF. The CDR3, as DNA: TGTGCCACCAGCGGGGCGAACTATGGCTACACCTTC.

The chain has TRBV5-4 and TRBJ1-5; 7 bases are shared with TRBD1. Germline V gene lookup returns CDR1 SGHNT and CDR2 YYREEE (reference sequence). Germline trimming cut 4 bases from V and 2 bases from J; bases unmatched to any gene: 3. The CDR3 covers 14 residues. The CDR3 bases are TGTGCCAGCAGCCTCGACAGGGGCAATCAGCCCCAGCATTTT. Translated: CASSLDRGNQPQHF.

The CDR3 is CASRGVGSGAEQYF. CDR3 sequence (DNA): TGTGCCAGCAGGGGGGTCGGCTCGGGGGCCGAGCAGTACTTC. The chain is built from TRBV6-1 and TRBJ2-7, with D perhaps matching TRBD1 or TRBD2 (6 bases each). Germline CDR1 is MNHNS and CDR2 is SASEGT. This CDR3 region has 14 residues. V was shortened by 6 bases and J by 6 bases, with 18 bases between the two germline ends.

Here the CDR3 DNA reads TGTGCCAGCAGCCAAGAGTGGGGCTACGAGCAGTACTTC. Translation gives CASSQEWGYEQYF. The chain has TRBV7-9 and TRBJ2-7; no reliable D call. The CDR3 has 13 residues. Germline V gives CDR1 SEHNR, CDR2 FQNEAQ (reference sequence). Trimming cost V 5 bases and J 3 bases, with 11 bases left between them.

This clone was detected only once. The J gene is TRBJ1-2, the V gene TRBV21-1; the table's TRBD1 call for D was not verified on the DNA. TRBV21-1 is given as a pseudogene. The CDR3 is 17 residues long. The CDR3 is CASSKGPDRVFHYGYTF. For the CDR3, the DNA is TGTGCCAGCAGCAAAGGGCCGGACAGGGTCTTCCACTATGGCTACACCTTC.

This chain uses TRBV13 with TRBJ2-3; no reliable D call. From germline, CDR1 is PRHDT and CDR2 FYEKMQ (reference sequence). The CDR3 loop spans 13 amino acids. V was trimmed by 5 bases and J by 1 base, leaving 7 bases between them. The chain's CDR3 is CASSTWGTDTQYF. For the CDR3, the DNA is TGTGCCAGCAGCACCTGGGGCACAGATACGCAGTATTTT.

The V call is TRBV28, the J call TRBJ2-7; TRBD1 is a possible D gene (6 bases). Trimming pared 6 bases from V and 3 bases from J, leaving 15 bases between. This CDR3 spans 14 amino acids. Germline loops: CDR1 MDHEN, CDR2 SYDVKM. CDR3 in DNA: TGTGCCAGCAGGTTACAGGGATCTAACTACGAGCAGTACTTC. Its protein is CASRLQGSNYEQYF.

The CDR3 is CACQASSGNTIYF. CDR3 DNA sequence: TGTGCCTGTCAGGCGAGCTCTGGAAACACCATATATTTT. V usage is TRBV30 and J usage is TRBJ1-3; D remains ambiguous. The CDR3 runs 13 residues. Trimming stripped 6 bases from V and 0 bases from J, with 9 bases between. The germline V gene has CDR1 GTSNPN and CDR2 SVGIG (reference sequence).

V usage is TRBV18 and J usage is TRBJ2-3; tentative D call: TRBD1 (6 bases). CDR3 size: 14 residues. CDR1 and CDR2 (germline): KGHSH, LQKENI. V was cut by 5 bases and J by 3 bases, with 12 bases left in between. The CDR3 DNA follows: TGTGCCAGCTCAATACTACAGGGAACAGATACGCAGTATTTT. Translating it yields CASSILQGTDTQYF.

This chain joins TRBV5-1 and TRBJ1-4; TRBD1 might be the D (5 bases). V was clipped by 4 bases and J by 6 bases, with 13 bases between them. This CDR3 contains 14 residues. The germline V gene has CDR1 SGHRS and CDR2 YFSETQ. The CDR3, as DNA: TGCGCCAGCAGCCCCGACCGGGGGGATGAAAAACTGTTTTTT. This translates into CASSPDRGDEKLFF.

This sequence joins TRBV5-7 and TRBJ1-2; TRBD1 matches 7 bases. TRBV5-7 has ORF status, its function being uncertain. V dropped 7 bases and J dropped 8; count of bases not matched to a gene: 5. The CDR3 spans 11 residues. The CDR3 nucleotides read TGTGCCAGCCGACAGGGAGTCGGCTACACCTTC. This codes for CASRQGVGYTF.

This chain links TRBV7-7 with TRBJ2-5, with no clear D. Germline lookup yields CDR1 SSHAT and CDR2 FNYEAQ (reference sequence). V lost 1 base to trimming and J lost 2 bases, with 5 bases between them. CDR3 length: 13 residues. This CDR3 is CASSLDRQETQYF. The CDR3 DNA follows: TGTGCCAGCAGCTTAGATCGACAAGAGACCCAGTACTTC.

The J gene is TRBJ2-3, the V gene TRBV6-5; tentatively, D is TRBD2 (5 bases). Germline CDR1 and CDR2: MNHEY and SVGAGI. V lost 8 bases to trimming and J lost 3 bases, with 12 bases between them. The CDR3 is made up of 13 amino acids. This CDR3 reads CASGLAGTDTQYF. The CDR3 DNA follows: TGTGCCAGCGGTCTAGCTGGTACAGATACGCAGTATTTT.

The chain links TRBV15 to TRBJ1-4; D may be TRBD1 (6 bases). The ends were cut back, 5 bases at V and 4 bases at J, with 14 bases in the middle. Germline CDR1 LNHNV, CDR2 YYDKDF (reference sequence). This CDR3 spans 15 amino acids. CDR3 bases: TGTGCCACCAGCCAGATGGACAGCCTTAATGAAAAACTGTTTTTT. Translated, it gives CATSQMDSLNEKLFF.